The present T cell receptor (beta chain) was sequenced within a study of blood T cell repertoires in COVID-19 (dated by TCRdb to about 2020). Study-wide context: Collaborator samples came from the United States, Italy and Spain and covered acute and convalescent phases of COVID-19. Samples came from the ongoing ImmuneRACE study (first 160 participants) plus 1,254 subjects from 6 global collaborators. A de-identified subject ID, COVID-19 status, age in years and sex were almost always included in the sample metadata. The prospective study material was composed of cDNA or gDNA derived from T cells, B-cell-depleted T cells, or PBMCs. The dataset comprised deeply sampled blood TCRbeta repertoires from subjects exposed to, actively infected with, or recovered from COVID-19. Where available, HLA class I and class II types were obtained from metadata supplied by the sample provider rather than from assay-based typing. A freely available public database, intended as a resource for researchers studying the immune response to SARS-CoV-2, is where the repertoires were released. Study-wide findings and limitations: How much clinical and demographic metadata was included differed by source and by participant, and the metadata was provided uncurated.

As concerns this clone: Its antigen remains undetermined. There are no base qualities to consult, and no much larger clone falls within one base.

Collaborating institutions collected whole blood in K2EDTA tubes following their own protocols. For TCRbeta analysis, collaborator samples were shipped as frozen whole blood, as isolated PBMCs, or as DNA extracted from either sample type. TCRbeta CDR3 regions were amplified from genomic DNA by means of the immunoSEQ Assay, a bias-controlled multiplex PCR. In the authors' own workflow: The number of nucleated cells in each sample was estimated from the amplification of reference gene primers within the assay. To quantify the absolute abundance of each unique TCRbeta CDR3 rearrangement, sequence reads were collapsed and filtered. For each sample, productive Simpson clonality was calculated as the square root of Simpson's diversity index over productive rearrangements. The table was pulled from immuneACCESS by TCRdb, which kept in-frame rearrangements only. Such tables lose some clones; where checked, under half of the loss comes from unresolved V genes, and the rest has no known cause. Clone size and V and J calls were adopted from that table, with D and trimming inferred from the DNA. A total of about 130,000 clones appear in this sample, roughly 90% of them only once. Of the sample, about 4% falls within the top ten clones.

CDR3 length: 15 amino acids, cysteine to phenylalanine. The only DNA kept is the CDR3, 45 bases in frame from the first base. The germline V gene supplies CDR1 KGHSH and CDR2 LQKENI. The V end loses 2 bases and the J end loses 8 bases, and a stretch of 13 bases separates them. The rearrangement joined TRBV18 to TRBJ1-6, with the D gene uncertain. The receptor was derived from a man between 45 and 60 years old with active COVID-19. The sequenced sample was peripheral blood. The DNA sequence is TGTGCCAGCTCACCATCGGGGATGGGAGATTCACCCCTCCACTTT. Its protein product is CASSPSGMGDSPLHF.